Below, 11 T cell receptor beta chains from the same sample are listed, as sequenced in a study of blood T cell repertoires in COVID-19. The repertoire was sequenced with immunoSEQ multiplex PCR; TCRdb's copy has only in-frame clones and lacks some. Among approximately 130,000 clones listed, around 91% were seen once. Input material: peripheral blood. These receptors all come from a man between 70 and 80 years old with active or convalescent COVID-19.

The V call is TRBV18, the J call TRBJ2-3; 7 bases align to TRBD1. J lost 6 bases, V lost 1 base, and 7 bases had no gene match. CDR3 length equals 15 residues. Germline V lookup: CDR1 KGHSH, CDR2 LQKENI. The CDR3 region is CASSPRQGGRDTQYF. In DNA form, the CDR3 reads TGTGCCAGCTCACCACGACAGGGCGGACGGGATACGCAGTATTTT.

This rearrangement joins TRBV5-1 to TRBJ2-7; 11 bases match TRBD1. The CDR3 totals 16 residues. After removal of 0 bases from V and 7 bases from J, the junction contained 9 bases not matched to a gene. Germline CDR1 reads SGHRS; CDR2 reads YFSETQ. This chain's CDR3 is CASSLAGTGGFGEQYF. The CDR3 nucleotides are TGCGCCAGCAGCTTGGCTGGGACAGGGGGTTTCGGTGAGCAGTACTTC. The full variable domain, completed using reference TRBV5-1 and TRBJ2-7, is KAGVTQTPRYLIKTRGQQVTLSCSPISGHRSVSWYQQTPGQGLQFLFEYFSETQRNKGNFPGRFSGRQFSNSRSEMNVSTLELGDSALYLCASSLAGTGGFGEQYFGPGTRLTVT.

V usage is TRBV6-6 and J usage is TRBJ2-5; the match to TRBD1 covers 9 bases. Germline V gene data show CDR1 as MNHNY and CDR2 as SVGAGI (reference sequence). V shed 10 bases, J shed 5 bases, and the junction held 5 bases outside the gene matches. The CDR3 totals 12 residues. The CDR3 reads CAIQTGGETQYF. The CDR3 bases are TGTGCCATCCAGACAGGGGGTGAGACCCAGTACTTC.

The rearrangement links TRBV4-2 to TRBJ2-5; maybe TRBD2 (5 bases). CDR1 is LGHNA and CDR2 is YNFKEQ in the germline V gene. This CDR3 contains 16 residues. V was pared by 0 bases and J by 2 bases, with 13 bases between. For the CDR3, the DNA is TGTGCCAGCAGCCAAGAGGTCGTAAGCGGACAAGAGACCCAGTACTTC. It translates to CASSQEVVSGQETQYF.

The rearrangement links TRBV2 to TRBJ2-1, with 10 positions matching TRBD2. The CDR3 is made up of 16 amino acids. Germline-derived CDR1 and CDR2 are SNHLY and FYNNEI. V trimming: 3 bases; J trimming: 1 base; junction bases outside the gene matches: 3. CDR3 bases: TGTGCCAGCAGTGACCGGACTAGCGGTTCCTACAATGAGCAGTTCTTC. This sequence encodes CASSDRTSGSYNEQFF.

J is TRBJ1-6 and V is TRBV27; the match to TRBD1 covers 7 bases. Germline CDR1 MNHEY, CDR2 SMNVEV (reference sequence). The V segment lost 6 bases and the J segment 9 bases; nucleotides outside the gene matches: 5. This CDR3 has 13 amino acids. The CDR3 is CASSEGAGSPLHF. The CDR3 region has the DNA TGTGCCAGCAGCGAGGGGGCCGGTTCACCCCTCCACTTT.

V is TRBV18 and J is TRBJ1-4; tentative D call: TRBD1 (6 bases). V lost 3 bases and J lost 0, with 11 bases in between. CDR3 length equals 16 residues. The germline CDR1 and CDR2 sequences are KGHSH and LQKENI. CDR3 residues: CASSPGQPATNEKLFF. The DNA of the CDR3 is TGTGCCAGCTCACCCGGACAGCCTGCAACTAATGAAAAACTGTTTTTT.

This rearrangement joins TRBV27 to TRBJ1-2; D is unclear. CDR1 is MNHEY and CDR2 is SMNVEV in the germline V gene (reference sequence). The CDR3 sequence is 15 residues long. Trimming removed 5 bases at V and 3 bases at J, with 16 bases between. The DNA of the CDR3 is TGTGCCAGCAGTCCCCGGCCCGGACTGGACTATGGCTACACCTTC. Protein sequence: CASSPRPGLDYGYTF.

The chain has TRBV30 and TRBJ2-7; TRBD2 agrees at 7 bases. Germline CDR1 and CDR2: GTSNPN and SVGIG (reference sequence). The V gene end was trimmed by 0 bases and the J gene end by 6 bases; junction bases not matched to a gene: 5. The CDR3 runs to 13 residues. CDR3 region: CAWSVGLEVEQYF. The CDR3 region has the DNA TGTGCCTGGAGTGTTGGACTAGAAGTCGAGCAGTACTTC. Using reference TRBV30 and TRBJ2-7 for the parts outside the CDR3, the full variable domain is SQTIHQWPATLVQPVGSPLSLECTVEGTSNPNLYWYRQAAGRGLQLLFYSVGIGQISSEVPQNLSASRPQDRQFILSSKKLLLSDSGFYLCAWSVGLEVEQYFGPGTRLTVT.

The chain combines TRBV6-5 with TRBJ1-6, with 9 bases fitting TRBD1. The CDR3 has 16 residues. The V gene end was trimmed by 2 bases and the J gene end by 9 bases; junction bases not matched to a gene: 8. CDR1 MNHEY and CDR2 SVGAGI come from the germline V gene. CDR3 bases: TGTGCCAGCAGTTACGGGGAGGGGACAGGGACTTCACCCCTCCACTTT. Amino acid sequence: CASSYGEGTGTSPLHF.

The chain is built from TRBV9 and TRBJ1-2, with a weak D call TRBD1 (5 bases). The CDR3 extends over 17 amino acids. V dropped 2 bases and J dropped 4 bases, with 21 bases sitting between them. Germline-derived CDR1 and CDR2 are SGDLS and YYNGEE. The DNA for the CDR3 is TGTGCCAGCAGCGTCTCAGCCGGCCATTCGACAGCCTATGGCTACACCTTC. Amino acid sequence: CASSVSAGHSTAYGYTF. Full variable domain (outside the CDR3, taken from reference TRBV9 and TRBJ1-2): DSGVTQTPKHLITATGQRVTLRCSPRSGDLSVYWYQQSLDQGLQFLIQYYNGEERAKGNILERFSAQQFPDLHSELNLSSLELGDSALYFCASSVSAGHSTAYGYTFGSGTRLTVV.